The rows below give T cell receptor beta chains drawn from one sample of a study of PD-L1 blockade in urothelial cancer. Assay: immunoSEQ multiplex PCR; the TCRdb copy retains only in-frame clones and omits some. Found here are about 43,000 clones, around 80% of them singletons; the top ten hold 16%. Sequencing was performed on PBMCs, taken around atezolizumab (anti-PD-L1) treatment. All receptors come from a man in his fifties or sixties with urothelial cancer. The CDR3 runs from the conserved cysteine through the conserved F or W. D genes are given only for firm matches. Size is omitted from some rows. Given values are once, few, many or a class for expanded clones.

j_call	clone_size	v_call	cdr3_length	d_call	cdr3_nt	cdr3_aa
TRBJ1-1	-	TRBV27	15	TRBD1	TGTGCCAGCAGTTATATACAGGGGGCCTACACTGAAGCTTTCTTT	CASSYIQGAYTEAFF
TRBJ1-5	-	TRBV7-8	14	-	TGTGCCAGCAGCTTAGCGCAGGGGAATCAGCCCCAGCATTTT	CASSLAQGNQPQHF
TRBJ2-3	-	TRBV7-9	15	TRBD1	TGTGCCAGCAGCTTAGCGGGGACAGCGACAGATACGCAGTATTTT	CASSLAGTATDTQYF
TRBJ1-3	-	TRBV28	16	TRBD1	TGTGCCAGCAGTTTATCAGGACAGGGTCTAGGAAACACCATATATTTT	CASSLSGQGLGNTIYF
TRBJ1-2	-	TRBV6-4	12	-	TGTGCCAGCAGTGACTCCGGCTATGGCTACACCTTC	CASSDSGYGYTF
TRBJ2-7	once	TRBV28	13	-	TGTGCCAGCAGCACAGGCGATACCTACGAGCAGTACTTC	CASSTGDTYEQYF
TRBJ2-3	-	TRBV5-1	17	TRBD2	TGCGCCAGCAGCTTGGGACTAGCGGGGGGGCAGCCAGATACGCAGTATTTT	CASSLGLAGGQPDTQYF
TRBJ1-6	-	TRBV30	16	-	TGTGCCTGGAGTACGGGACACCTCTCCTATAATTCACCCCTCCACTTT	CAWSTGHLSYNSPLHF
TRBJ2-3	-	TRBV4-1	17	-	TGCGCCAGCAGCCAAGTCACTCTGGGGGGAAGCACAGATACGCAGTATTTT	CASSQVTLGGSTDTQYF
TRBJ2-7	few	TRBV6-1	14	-	TGTGCCAGCAGTGTCGCGATCGGGACCTACGAGCAGTACTTC	CASSVAIGTYEQYF
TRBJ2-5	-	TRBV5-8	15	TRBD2	TGTGCCAGCAGCCCGTACGCGGGGGGCGGGGAGACCCAGTACTTC	CASSPYAGGGETQYF
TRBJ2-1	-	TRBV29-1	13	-	TGCAGCGTTGGGGGGGGCCTCTACAATGAGCAGTTCTTC	CSVGGGLYNEQFF
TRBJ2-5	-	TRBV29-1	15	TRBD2	TGCAGCGTGGTCGATAGAGCGGGGAGTCGGGAGACCCAGTACTTC	CSVVDRAGSRETQYF
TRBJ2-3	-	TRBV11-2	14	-	TGTGCCAGCAGCTTCAACCACCGGGGAGATACGCAGTATTTT	CASSFNHRGDTQYF
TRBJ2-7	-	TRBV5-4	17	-	TGTGCCAGCAGCTTGGGTGGGACATCCTACAGCTCCTACGAGCAGTACTTC	CASSLGGTSYSSYEQYF
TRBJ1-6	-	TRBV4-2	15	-	TGTGCCAGCAGCCAAGATGCAACTTATAATTCACCCCTCCACTTT	CASSQDATYNSPLHF
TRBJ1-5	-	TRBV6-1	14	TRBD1	TGTGCCAGCACGGGCAGGGGGTTCGATCAGCCCCAGCATTTT	CASTGRGFDQPQHF
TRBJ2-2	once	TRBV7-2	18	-	TGTGCCAGCAGCCGTTCTCCTCGAAGCGGAGCGAACACCGGGGAGCTGTTTTTT	CASSRSPRSGANTGELFF
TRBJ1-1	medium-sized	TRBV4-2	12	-	TGTGCCAGCAGCCCCGCCGCGCAAGAAGCTTTCTTT	CASSPAAQEAFF
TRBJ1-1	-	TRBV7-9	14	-	TGTGCCAGCACCCACAAGGAGAAGGACACTGAAGCTTTCTTT	CASTHKEKDTEAFF
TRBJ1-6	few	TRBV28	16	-	TGTGCCAGCAGTCCCATAACAGCCTTTCCGAATTCACCCCTCCACTTT	CASSPITAFPNSPLHF
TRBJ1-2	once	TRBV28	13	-	TGTGCCAGCAGTCCAGGGACTCACTATGGCTACACCTTC	CASSPGTHYGYTF
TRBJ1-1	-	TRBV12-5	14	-	TGTGCTAGTGGTTTAAAACACACACCCACTGAAGCTTTCTTT	CASGLKHTPTEAFF
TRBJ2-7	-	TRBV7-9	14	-	TGTGCCAGCAGCTCGGCAGGTCTATCCTACGAGCAGTACTTC	CASSSAGLSYEQYF
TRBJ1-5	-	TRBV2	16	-	TGTGCCAGCAGTGAAGGGGGCCGACGTCTAAATCAGCCCCAGCATTTT	CASSEGGRRLNQPQHF
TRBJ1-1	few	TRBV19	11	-	TGTGCCACTTTAGACAGACATGAAGCTTTCTTT	CATLDRHEAFF
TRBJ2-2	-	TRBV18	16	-	TGTGCCAGCTCACCACCGGCGCAGGGATACACCGGGGAGCTGTTTTTT	CASSPPAQGYTGELFF
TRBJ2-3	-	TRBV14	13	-	TGTGCCAGCAGCCTACAGGGCCCAGATACGCAGTATTTT	CASSLQGPDTQYF
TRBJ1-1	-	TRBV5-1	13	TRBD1	TGCGCCAGCAGCCTGACAGGGGACACTGAAGCTTTCTTT	CASSLTGDTEAFF
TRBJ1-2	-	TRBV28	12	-	TGTGCCAGCAGTCCTCCCAACTATGGCTACACCTTC	CASSPPNYGYTF
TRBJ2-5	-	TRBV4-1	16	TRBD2	TGCGCCAGCAGCCAAGGGAGCGGGGGGGGATGGGAGACCCAGTACTTC	CASSQGSGGGWETQYF
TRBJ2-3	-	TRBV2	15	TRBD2	TGTGCCAGCAGTCCCTCGGGACTATACACAGATACGCAGTATTTT	CASSPSGLYTDTQYF
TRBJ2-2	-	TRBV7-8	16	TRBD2	TGTGCCAGCAGCTTAGGGTTACTAGCGGGACCCGGGGAGCTGTTTTTT	CASSLGLLAGPGELFF
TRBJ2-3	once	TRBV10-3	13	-	TGTGCCATCTTACAGGATCTTACAGATACGCAGTATTTT	CAILQDLTDTQYF
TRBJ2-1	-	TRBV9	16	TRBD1	TGTGCCAGCAGCGCATGGGGACAGGGTTCCTACAATGAGCAGTTCTTC	CASSAWGQGSYNEQFF
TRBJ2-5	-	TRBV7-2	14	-	TGTGCCAGCAGCTTAGGCAATAGCTGGGAGACCCAGTACTTC	CASSLGNSWETQYF
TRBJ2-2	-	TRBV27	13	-	TGTGCCAGCAGTTTAATGGCCACCGGGGAGCTGTTTTTT	CASSLMATGELFF
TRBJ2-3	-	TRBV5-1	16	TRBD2	TGCGCCAGCAGCTTCCTACTAGCGGGAGGGACCTCTACGCAGTATTTT	CASSFLLAGGTSTQYF
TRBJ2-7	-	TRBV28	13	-	TGTGCCAGCAGTCTTAGCGCCATCTACGAGCAGTACTTC	CASSLSAIYEQYF
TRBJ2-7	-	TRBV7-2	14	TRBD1	TGTGCCAGCAGTTTGACGACAGGGTTGCACGAGCAGTACTTC	CASSLTTGLHEQYF
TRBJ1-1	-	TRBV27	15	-	TGTGCCAGCACCATAATTAAACCAGGGATCACTGAAGCTTTCTTT	CASTIIKPGITEAFF
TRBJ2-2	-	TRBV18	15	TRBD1	TGTGCCAGCTCCCGGGACAGGGGTATCACCGGGGAGCTGTTTTTT	CASSRDRGITGELFF
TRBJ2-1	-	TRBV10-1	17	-	TGCGCCAGCAGTGAGGATCGGGGGTTCGTTTCCTACAATGAGCAGTTCTTC	CASSEDRGFVSYNEQFF
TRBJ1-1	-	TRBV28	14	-	TGTGCCACCACGCTTCTTAGGGGGAACACTGAAGCTTTCTTT	CATTLLRGNTEAFF
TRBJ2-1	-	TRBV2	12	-	TGTGCCAGCAGTTGGGACTGGAATGAGCAGTTCTTC	CASSWDWNEQFF
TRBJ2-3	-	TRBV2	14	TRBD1	TGTGCCAGCAGGGCCGGGACAGTATACGGGGCGCAGTATTTT	CASRAGTVYGAQYF
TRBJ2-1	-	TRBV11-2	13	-	TGTGCCAGCAGCTTATCTTCGGGGAATGAGCAGTTCTTC	CASSLSSGNEQFF
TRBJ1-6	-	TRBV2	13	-	TGTGCCAGCAGTGACAAGGGGGATTCACCCCTCCACTTT	CASSDKGDSPLHF
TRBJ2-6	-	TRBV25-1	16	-	TGTGCCAGCAGTGGGACAGTTAGCTCTGGGGCCAACGTCCTGACTTTC	CASSGTVSSGANVLTF
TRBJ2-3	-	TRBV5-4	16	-	TGTGCCAGCACCGCCCGCAGGGACGGGGGTTTAGATACGCAGTATTTT	CASTARRDGGLDTQYF
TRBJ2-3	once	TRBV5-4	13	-	TGTGCCAGCAGTTTTCCCGGCACAGATACGCAGTATTTT	CASSFPGTDTQYF
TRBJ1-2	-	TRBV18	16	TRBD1	TGTGCCAGCTCACCCCTACCGGGACAGGGGATGTATGGCTACACCTTC	CASSPLPGQGMYGYTF
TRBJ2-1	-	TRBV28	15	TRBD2	TGTGCCAGCAGACCCCTAGCGGGGGGGCCGTACGAGCAGTTCTTC	CASRPLAGGPYEQFF
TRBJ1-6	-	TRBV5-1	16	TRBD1	TGCGCCAGCAGCTTGGAACCAGGGGGCAAGAATTCACCCCTCCACTTT	CASSLEPGGKNSPLHF
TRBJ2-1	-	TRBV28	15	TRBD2	TGTGCCAGCAGTTTGGCTAGCGGGAGGGCCAATGAGCAGTTCTTC	CASSLASGRANEQFF
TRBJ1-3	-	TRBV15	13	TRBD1	TGTGCCACCAGCATCGGGACAGAGAACACCATATATTTT	CATSIGTENTIYF
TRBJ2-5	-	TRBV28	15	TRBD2	TGTGCCAGCAGTTTAAGTGGCGGGGGGTGGGAGACCCAGTACTTC	CASSLSGGGWETQYF